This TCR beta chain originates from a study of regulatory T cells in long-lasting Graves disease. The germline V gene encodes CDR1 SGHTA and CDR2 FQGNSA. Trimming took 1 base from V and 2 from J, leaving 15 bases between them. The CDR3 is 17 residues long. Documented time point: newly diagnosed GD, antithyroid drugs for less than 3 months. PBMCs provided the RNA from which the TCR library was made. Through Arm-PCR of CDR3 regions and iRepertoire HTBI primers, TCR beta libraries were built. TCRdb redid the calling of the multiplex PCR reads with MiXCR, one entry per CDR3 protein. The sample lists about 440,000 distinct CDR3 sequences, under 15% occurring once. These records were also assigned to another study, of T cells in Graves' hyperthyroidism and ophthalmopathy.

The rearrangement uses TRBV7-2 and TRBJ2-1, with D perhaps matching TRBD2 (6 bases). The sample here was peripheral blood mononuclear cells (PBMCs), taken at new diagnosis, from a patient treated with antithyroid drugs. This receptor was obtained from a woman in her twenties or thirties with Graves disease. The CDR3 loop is CASSLDLKAGPYNEQFF. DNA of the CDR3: TGTGCCAGCAGCTTAGATCTCAAGGCGGGACCCTACAATGAGCAGTTCTTC.